The source of this T cell receptor beta chain is a study of siplizumab effects on memory and regulatory T cells. General study findings and limits: Naive T cells apparently outstripped memory cells in diversity and seemed major alloresponse contributors.

The V gene's germline CDR1 is LNHNV and CDR2 YYDKDF (reference sequence). The J segment lost 6 bases and the V segment lost 6 bases, leaving 8 bases of the junction unmatched. The CDR3 length is 14 residues. Remarks on this clone: Its target is not known.

Libraries were prepared by immunoSEQ multiplex PCR; TCRdb keeps only in-frame clonotypes and omits some of them. Of 70,000 to 100,000 clones detected, over 85% appear once; the ten largest clones hold 5.5% to 7.5%. The source of this sequence is a human donor in good health. The sequenced material came from CD8+ T cells sorted from blood. The rearrangement joins TRBV15 to TRBJ1-1; 9 bases match TRBD1. The CDR3 sequence: CATRPGQGSPEAFF. As DNA, the CDR3 is TGTGCCACCAGACCCGGACAGGGGAGTCCTGAAGCTTTCTTT.